The 30 T cell receptor beta chains in this list originate from one sample, sequenced in a study of cytomegalovirus exposure and HLA in healthy donors. Researchers ran the PCR with 60 Vbeta and 13 Jbeta primers. TCRdb's table, derived via immunoSEQ multiplex PCR, lists solely in-frame clones and lacks some. Among more than 150,000 clones listed, 80% to 90% were seen once. The sample was PBMCs. Receptors were obtained from a man between 18 and 29 years old in good health and CMV-seropositive.

CDR3 coding DNA: TGTGCCAGCAGGACAGGAACCTCAACTAATGAAAAACTGTTTTTT. This encodes CASRTGTSTNEKLFF. The chain combines TRBV2 with TRBJ1-4, with D possibly matching TRBD1 (6 bases). The CDR3 contains 15 residues. Germline V gene sequence: CDR1 SNHLY, CDR2 FYNNEI. The V end lost 6 bases, the J end lost 0 bases, and 11 bases lay between the germline ends.

The chain is built from TRBV19 and TRBJ1-1; D is undetermined. Germline assignment: CDR1 LNHDA and CDR2 SQIVND (reference sequence). The CDR3 spans 13 residues. Trimming pared 7 bases from V and 8 bases from J, leaving 17 bases between. The CDR3 sequence is CASIPGRQPEAFF. DNA for the CDR3: TGTGCCAGTATCCCCGGCAGGCAGCCCGAAGCTTTCTTT.

The chain has TRBV19 and TRBJ2-5, with 10 bases matching TRBD1. CDR3 length: 14 residues. Unmatched junction bases numbered 8, after V lost 6 bases and J lost 7 bases. Germline CDR1 LNHDA, CDR2 SQIVND (reference sequence). Here the CDR3 reads CASSDRGLSVTQYF. The CDR3 DNA reads as TGTGCCAGTAGCGACAGGGGGCTCTCTGTGACCCAGTACTTC.

The V call is TRBV7-2, the J call TRBJ2-5, with 9 bases that match TRBD1. The J call may be incorrect, as the DNA end agrees better with TRBJ2-7. This CDR3 has 14 amino acids. Germline CDR1 SGHTA, CDR2 FQGNSA. This chain's CDR3 is CASSMDRGYYEQYF. As DNA, the CDR3 is TGTGCCAGCAGCATGGACAGGGGTTACTACGAGCAGTACTTC.

The chain links TRBV5-1 to TRBJ2-7; 10 nucleotides line up with TRBD1. CDR3 length: 15 residues. V was clipped by 0 bases and J by 2 bases; unmatched bases: 2. Germline lookup yields CDR1 SGHRS and CDR2 YFSETQ. CDR3 in amino acids: CASSLGQGAAYEQYF. For the CDR3, the DNA is TGCGCCAGCAGCTTGGGACAGGGGGCAGCCTACGAGCAGTACTTC.

This clone occurred once. The CDR3 reads CASSFLAGDPGELFF. The CDR3 coding sequence is TGCGCCAGCAGCTTCTTGGCGGGGGATCCCGGGGAGCTGTTTTTT. The J gene is TRBJ2-2, the V gene TRBV5-1; 7 bases agree with TRBD2. The CDR3 is 15 amino acids. The V and J ends lost 2 bases and 6 bases, in that order; junction bases with no gene match: 7. Per the germline V gene, CDR1 is SGHRS and CDR2 is YFSETQ.

The rearrangement links TRBV7-3 to TRBJ2-2; possible D gene TRBD1, 5 bases. CDR3 length equals 14 residues. Germline V gene data show CDR1 as SGHTA and CDR2 as FQGTGA. Trimming took 5 bases from V and 10 from J, leaving 17 bases between them. This CDR3 reads CASSHGQGREELFF. The CDR3 DNA follows: TGTGCCAGCAGCCACGGACAAGGCAGGGAGGAGCTGTTTTTT.

A single count supports this clone. The genes are TRBV2 and TRBJ2-2, with a weak D call TRBD1 (5 bases). Germline V gene data show CDR1 as SNHLY and CDR2 as FYNNEI. The CDR3 is 14 amino acids. Trimming pared 6 bases from V and 4 bases from J, leaving 12 bases between. The CDR3 coding sequence is TGTGCCAGCAGACTAACAGGACCCACCGGGGAGCTGTTTTTT. Translation gives CASRLTGPTGELFF. Supplemented by reference TRBV2 and TRBJ2-2, the full variable domain reads EPEVTQTPSHQVTQMGQEVILRCVPISNHLYFYWYRQILGQKVEFLVSFYNNEISEKSEIFDDQFSVERPDGSNFTLKIRSTKLEDSAMYFCASRLTGPTGELFFGEGSRLTVL.

The J gene is TRBJ1-4, the V gene TRBV9; TRBD1 might be the D (6 bases). V was pared by 0 bases and J by 6 bases, with 9 bases between. This CDR3 spans 14 amino acids. Per the germline V gene, CDR1 is SGDLS and CDR2 is YYNGEE. The CDR3 is CASSVAQGHEKLFF. In DNA, the CDR3 is TGTGCCAGCAGCGTAGCGCAGGGGCATGAAAAACTGTTTTTT.

The rearrangement joins TRBV25-1 to TRBJ1-1; the D gene is possibly TRBD1 (5 bases). The germline V and J ends were trimmed by 0 bases and 4 bases, with 18 bases remaining between them. The CDR3 totals 17 residues. The germline V gene has CDR1 MGHDK and CDR2 SYGVNS. The CDR3 is CASSEYWGDVFGTEAFF. For the CDR3, the DNA is TGTGCCAGCAGTGAATATTGGGGGGACGTCTTTGGCACTGAAGCTTTCTTT.

The J gene is TRBJ2-3, the V gene TRBV12-5; D is unclear. Germline CDR1 LGHNT, CDR2 FRNRAP. Trimming stripped 4 bases from V and 8 bases from J, with 22 bases between. The CDR3 length is 16 residues. The CDR3 DNA follows: TGTGCTAGTGGTTCCGACCTTTATTCGAGTTCAGGTACGCAGTATTTT. Amino acid sequence: CASGSDLYSSSGTQYF.

V gene TRBV6-1 combines with J gene TRBJ2-5, with a possible D match to TRBD2 (6 bases). Per the germline V gene, CDR1 is MNHNS and CDR2 is SASEGT. V was clipped by 6 bases and J by 1 base, with 12 bases between them. CDR3 length equals 14 residues. The CDR3 sequence: CASRGGEIQETQYF. In DNA, the CDR3 is TGTGCCAGCAGGGGCGGGGAGATCCAAGAGACCCAGTACTTC.

This clone was seen only a few times. For the CDR3, the DNA is TGCGCCAGCAGCCAAGACAGGGACTATGGCTACACCTTC. Its translation is CASSQDRDYGYTF. The chain couples TRBV10-1 to TRBJ1-2, with TRBD1 identical over 7 bases. Germline V lookup: CDR1 WNHNN, CDR2 SYGVQD (reference sequence). V was pared by 6 bases and J by 3 bases, with 4 bases of the junction left unmatched. The length of the CDR3 is 13 residues.

J is TRBJ1-2 and V is TRBV6-5; 8 bases are shared with TRBD1. V gave up 6 bases and J gave up 0 bases; unmatched junction bases: 3. CDR3 size: 14 residues. Germline CDR1 is MNHEY and CDR2 is SVGAGI. The CDR3 loop is CASRVDRANYGYTF. Written as DNA, the CDR3 is TGTGCCAGCAGGGTGGACAGGGCTAACTATGGCTACACCTTC.

The genes are TRBV27 and TRBJ2-3, with D perhaps matching TRBD2 (6 bases). V was shortened by 3 bases and J by 3 bases, with 10 bases between the two germline ends. The CDR3 contains 14 residues. Germline V gives CDR1 MNHEY, CDR2 SMNVEV (reference sequence). The CDR3 sequence: CASSFLGGTDTQYF. The DNA for the CDR3 is TGTGCCAGCAGTTTCCTTGGGGGGACAGATACGCAGTATTTT.

This clone was recorded only once. This chain links TRBV9 with TRBJ2-3; 9 positions agree with TRBD1. V trimming: 0 bases; J trimming: 2 bases; junction bases outside the gene matches: 7. Germline V gene sequence: CDR1 SGDLS, CDR2 YYNGEE. The CDR3 spans 17 residues. The CDR3: CASSVDLTGGITDTQYF. CDR3 nucleotide sequence: TGTGCCAGCAGCGTAGACCTGACAGGGGGGATCACAGATACGCAGTATTTT. Filled out from reference TRBV9 and TRBJ2-3, the complete variable domain reads DSGVTQTPKHLITATGQRVTLRCSPRSGDLSVYWYQQSLDQGLQFLIQYYNGEERAKGNILERFSAQQFPDLHSELNLSSLELGDSALYFCASSVDLTGGITDTQYFGPGTRLTVL.

The rearrangement links TRBV7-2 to TRBJ2-3; 7 positions agree with TRBD1. CDR1 is SGHTA and CDR2 is FQGNSA in the germline V gene. The CDR3 is 17 residues long. J gave up 6 bases and V 1 base, and 13 bases lay outside the gene matches. CDR3 coding DNA: TGTGCCAGCAGCTTAGTTCAACAGGGGTCGAGGAGGGATACGCAGTATTTT. This gives the protein CASSLVQQGSRRDTQYF.

This chain uses TRBV6-5 with TRBJ1-2; TRBD1 agrees at 8 bases. J was trimmed by 5 bases and V by 5 bases; bases with no gene match: 10. Germline CDR1 and CDR2: MNHEY and SVGAGI. The CDR3 length is 15 residues. CDR3 sequence: CASSPPTGGVYGYTF. The CDR3 coding sequence is TGTGCCAGCAGTCCACCCACAGGGGGGGTATATGGCTACACCTTC.

The table lists this clone with a count of one. The chain carries TRBV14 and TRBJ2-7, with TRBD2 matching over 7 bases. The CDR3 runs 16 residues. Germline CDR1 and CDR2: SGHDN and FVKESK. Trimming took 1 base from V and 3 from J; bases not matched to a gene: 9. CDR3 DNA sequence: TGTGCCAGCAGCCAAGGTTCCGGGGGGAACCACTACGAGCAGTACTTC. Its protein product is CASSQGSGGNHYEQYF.

The rearrangement joins TRBV7-9 to TRBJ1-1; D not resolved. The CDR3 sequence is 15 residues long. Per the germline V gene, CDR1 is SEHNR and CDR2 is FQNEAQ (reference sequence). Trimming cost V 6 bases and J 6 bases, with 20 bases left between them. CDR3 protein: CASSPRGTVQSEAFF. The CDR3 DNA follows: TGTGCCAGCAGTCCCCGCGGCACTGTTCAGTCTGAAGCTTTCTTT.

This clone showed up just once. The chain recombines TRBV5-1 with TRBJ1-1, with D perhaps matching TRBD1 (6 bases). Germline lookup yields CDR1 SGHRS and CDR2 YFSETQ. The germline V and J ends were trimmed by 0 bases and 5 bases, with 11 bases remaining between them. This CDR3 spans 14 amino acids. The chain's CDR3 is CASSLDRVWTEAFF. In nucleotides, the CDR3 is TGCGCCAGCAGCTTGGACAGGGTATGGACTGAAGCTTTCTTT.

V gene TRBV7-2 combines with J gene TRBJ1-4, with unresolved D. Trimming pared 1 base from V and 7 bases from J, leaving 7 bases between. Looked up from germline, CDR1 is SGHTA and CDR2 is FQGNSA. This CDR3 spans 13 amino acids. The CDR3, as DNA: TGTGCCAGCAGCTTAGAATTTCGTGAAAAACTGTTTTTT. Translating gives CASSLEFREKLFF.

The chain uses TRBV9 and TRBJ2-3; 9 nucleotides align to TRBD1. The CDR3 extends over 17 amino acids. CDR1 SGDLS and CDR2 YYNGEE come from the germline V gene. Trimming cost V 0 bases and J 0 bases; bases outside gene matches: 5. For the CDR3, the DNA is TGTGCCAGCAGCGTAGTGGGGACAGGGACTAGCACAGATACGCAGTATTTT. Translating gives CASSVVGTGTSTDTQYF.

The rearrangement uses TRBV27 and TRBJ1-2; D not certain. The V end was cut by 5 bases, the J end by 4 bases, with 20 bases between. The CDR3 has 16 residues. Germline CDR1 and CDR2: MNHEY and SMNVEV (reference sequence). The CDR3 reads CASSPPLGSSSYGYTF. In nucleotides, the CDR3 is TGTGCCAGCAGTCCACCCCTCGGTTCATCTAGCTATGGCTACACCTTC.

The V gene is TRBV14, the J gene TRBJ2-7, with D unresolved. The CDR3 covers 15 residues. Trimming left V 0 bases short and J 3 bases short, with 12 bases between. Germline V lookup: CDR1 SGHDN, CDR2 FVKESK. CDR3 region: CASSQDFHLSYEQYF. CDR3 sequence (DNA): TGTGCCAGCAGCCAAGACTTTCACCTAAGCTACGAGCAGTACTTC.

For this clone: A read error may produce the germline difference seen at one junction end. The J gene is TRBJ2-3, the V gene TRBV9; D is ambiguous. Germline V lookup: CDR1 SGDLS, CDR2 YYNGEE. The CDR3 loop spans 15 amino acids. In DNA form, the CDR3 reads TGTGCCAGCAGCGTCCGACACAGCCAGCCTCTCCTGATCTCTTTT. Translating it yields CASSVRHSQPLLISF.

This clone came up once. The chain uses TRBV6-5 and TRBJ2-3; tentatively, D is TRBD2 (7 bases). This CDR3 has 16 amino acids. Between the trimmed V and J ends, which lost 0 bases and 3 bases, there was a span of 13 bases. Germline assignment: CDR1 MNHEY and CDR2 SVGAGI. Here the CDR3 DNA reads TGTGCCAGCAGTTACTCAGTGGGGGGGCAAACAGATACGCAGTATTTT. Protein sequence: CASSYSVGGQTDTQYF.

This clone was observed a few times. The chain joins TRBV19 to TRBJ1-1; D gene uncertain. The germline V gene encodes CDR1 LNHDA and CDR2 SQIVND (reference sequence). The CDR3 sequence is 12 residues long. The V end was cut by 1 base, the J end by 11 bases, with 11 bases between. CDR3 amino acids: CASSIGGERAFF. The CDR3 nucleotides read TGTGCCAGTAGTATAGGTGGTGAGCGGGCTTTCTTT. The variable domain in full, with the rest retrieved from reference TRBV19 and TRBJ1-1, is DGGITQSPKYLFRKEGQNVTLSCEQNLNHDAMYWYRQDPGQGLRLIYYSQIVNDFQKGDIAEGYSVSREKKESFPLTVTSAQKNPTAFYLCASSIGGERAFFGQGTRLTVV.

This clone was counted only a few times. The rearrangement joins TRBV5-8 to TRBJ2-7; D remains ambiguous. This CDR3 region has 13 residues. Trimming removed 0 bases from V and 2 bases from J, with 6 bases in between. Germline lookup yields CDR1 SGHTS and CDR2 YDEGEE. DNA for the CDR3: TGTGCCAGCAGCTTGGTGACAACCTACGAGCAGTACTTC. Protein: CASSLVTTYEQYF.

The rearrangement joins TRBV18 to TRBJ2-1, with D possibly being TRBD1 (7 bases). Germline V lookup: CDR1 KGHSH, CDR2 LQKENI. The CDR3 is 15 amino acids. With 8 bases removed from V and 4 bases from J, the gap between germline ends came to 18 bases. The CDR3 protein is CASRQGGTAYNEQFF. Written as DNA, the CDR3 is TGTGCCAGCCGCCAAGGAGGGACAGCTTACAATGAGCAGTTCTTC.